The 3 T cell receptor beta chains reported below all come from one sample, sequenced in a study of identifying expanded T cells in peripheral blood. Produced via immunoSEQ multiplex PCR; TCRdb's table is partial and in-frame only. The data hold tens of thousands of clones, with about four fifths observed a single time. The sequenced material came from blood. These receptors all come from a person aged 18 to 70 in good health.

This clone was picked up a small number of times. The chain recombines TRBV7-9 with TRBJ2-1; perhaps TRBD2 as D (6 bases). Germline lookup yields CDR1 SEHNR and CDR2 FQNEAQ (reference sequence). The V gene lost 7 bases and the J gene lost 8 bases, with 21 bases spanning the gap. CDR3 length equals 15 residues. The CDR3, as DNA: TGTGCCAGCACCACACAGTGGGGGGAATCCGATGAGCAGTTCTTC. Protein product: CASTTQWGESDEQFF. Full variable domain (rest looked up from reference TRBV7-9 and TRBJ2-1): DTGVSQNPRHKITKRGQNVTFRCDPISEHNRLYWYRQTLGQGPEFLTYFQNEAQLEKSRLLSDRFSAERPKGSFSTLEIQRTEQGDSAMYLCASTTQWGESDEQFFGPGTRLTVL.

The CDR3 region has the DNA TGTGCCAGCAGTCCGACTAGCGGGAGATACACAGATACGCAGTATTTT. It encodes CASSPTSGRYTDTQYF. The chain uses TRBV27 and TRBJ2-3; 12 bases agree with TRBD2. The CDR3 has 16 residues. V lost 5 bases, J lost 2 bases, and 5 bases stayed unmatched. Per germline, CDR1 MNHEY and CDR2 SMNVEV (reference sequence).

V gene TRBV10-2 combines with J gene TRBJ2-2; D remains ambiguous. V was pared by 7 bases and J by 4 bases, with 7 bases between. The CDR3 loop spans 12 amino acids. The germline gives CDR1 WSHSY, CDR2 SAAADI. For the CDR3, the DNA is TGCGCCAGCACATATCGCACCGGGGAGCTGTTTTTT. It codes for CASTYRTGELFF.